Described below is a single T cell receptor (beta chain) sequence and its context. What it recognizes is unknown. A much larger clone differs from this one at a single base, so this may be a read error. Genomic DNA was employed as the template in profiling TCR beta VDJ and CDR3. TCRdb re-derived calls from the reads in MiXCR, one entry per CDR3 protein. The table shows around 500,000 distinct CDR3 sequences, with less than 35% occurring only once. These data are taken from a study of CD8+CD57+ T cells in acquired aplastic anemia. Background on the study: When averaged, DNA from sorted CD4+ and CD8+ cells came to approximately 3.2 ug.

The CDR3 has 17 amino acids. V shed 0 bases and J shed 1 base, with 14 bases lying between them. CDR1 and CDR2 from the germline V gene are WNHNN and SYGVQD (reference sequence). Selection for sequencing was limited to patients who had shown CD8+CD57+ cell expansion by flow cytometry. Overall study findings and caveats: Patients and controls were not found to differ significantly in CD8+ Simpson's diversity. Researchers report that approximately 28 CD8+ CDR3 sequences appeared in both patients and controls.

The sample was sorted CD4+, CD8+, or CD8+CD57+ T cells (not recorded which) from PBMCs. This TCR was sampled from a human donor with aplastic anemia. This chain joins TRBV10-1 and TRBJ2-3; the D gene is possibly TRBD2 (6 bases). The CDR3 sequence is CASSESWGVVGTDTQYF. The CDR3, as DNA: TGCGCCAGCAGTGAGTCGTGGGGGGTTGTCGGCACAGATACGCAGTATTTT.